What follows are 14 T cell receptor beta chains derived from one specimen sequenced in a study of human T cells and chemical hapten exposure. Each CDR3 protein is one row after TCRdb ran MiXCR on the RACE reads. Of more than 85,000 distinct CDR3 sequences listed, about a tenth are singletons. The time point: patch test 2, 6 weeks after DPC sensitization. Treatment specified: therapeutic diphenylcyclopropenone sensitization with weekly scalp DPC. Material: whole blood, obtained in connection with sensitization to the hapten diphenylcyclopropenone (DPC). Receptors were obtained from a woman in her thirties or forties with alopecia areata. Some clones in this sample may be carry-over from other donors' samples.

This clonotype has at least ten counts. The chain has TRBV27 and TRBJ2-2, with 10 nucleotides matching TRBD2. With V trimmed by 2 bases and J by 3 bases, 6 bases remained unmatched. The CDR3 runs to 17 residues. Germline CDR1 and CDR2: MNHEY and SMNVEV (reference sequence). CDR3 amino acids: CASSLKPGLAYTGELFF. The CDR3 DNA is TGTGCCAGCAGTTTAAAACCGGGACTAGCGTACACCGGGGAGCTGTTTTTT.

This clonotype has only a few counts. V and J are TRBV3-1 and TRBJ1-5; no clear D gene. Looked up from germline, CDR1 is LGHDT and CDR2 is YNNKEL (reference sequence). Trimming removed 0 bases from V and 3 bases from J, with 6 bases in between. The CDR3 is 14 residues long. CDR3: CASSQDPNNQPQHF. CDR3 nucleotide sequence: TGTGCCAGCAGCCAAGATCCGAACAATCAGCCCCAGCATTTT.

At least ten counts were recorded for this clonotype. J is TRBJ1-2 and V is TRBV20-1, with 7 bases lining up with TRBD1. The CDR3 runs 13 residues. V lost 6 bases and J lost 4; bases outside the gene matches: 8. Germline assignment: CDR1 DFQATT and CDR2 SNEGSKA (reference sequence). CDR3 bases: TGCAGTGCCACGACAGGGAACCCCTATGGCTACACCTTC. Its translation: CSATTGNPYGYTF.

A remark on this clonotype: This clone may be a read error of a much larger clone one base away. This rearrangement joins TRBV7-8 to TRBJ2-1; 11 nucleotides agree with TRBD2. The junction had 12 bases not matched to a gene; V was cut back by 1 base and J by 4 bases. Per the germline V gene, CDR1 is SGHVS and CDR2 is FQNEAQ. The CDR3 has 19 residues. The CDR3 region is CASSLGASGGPRGYNEQFF. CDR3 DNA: TGTGCCAGCAGCTTAGGCGCTAGCGGGGGGCCCAGGGGTTACAATGAGCAGTTCTTC.

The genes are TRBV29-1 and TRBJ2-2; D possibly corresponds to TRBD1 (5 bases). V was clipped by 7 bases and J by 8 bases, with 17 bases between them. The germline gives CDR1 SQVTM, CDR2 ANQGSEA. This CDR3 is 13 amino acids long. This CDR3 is CSAYEGAWGELFF. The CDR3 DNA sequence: TGCAGCGCCTACGAAGGGGCATGGGGGGAGCTGTTTTTT.

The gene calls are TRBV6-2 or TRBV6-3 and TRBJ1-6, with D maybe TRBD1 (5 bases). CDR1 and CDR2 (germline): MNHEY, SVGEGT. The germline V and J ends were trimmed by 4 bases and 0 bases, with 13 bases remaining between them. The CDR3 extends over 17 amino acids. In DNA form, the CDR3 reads TGTGCCAGCAGTTTCGACAGTTTTAGCTCCTATAATTCACCCCTCCACTTT. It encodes CASSFDSFSSYNSPLHF.

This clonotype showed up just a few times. This CDR3 reads CSVERGAWGYTF. In DNA, the CDR3 is TGCAGCGTTGAGCGGGGGGCTTGGGGCTACACCTTC. This sequence joins TRBV29-1 and TRBJ1-2, with D tentatively TRBD1 (6 bases). V was clipped by 3 bases and J by 8 bases, with 13 bases between them. In germline, CDR1 is SQVTM, CDR2 ANQGSEA. This CDR3 spans 12 amino acids. Drawing the rest from reference TRBV29-1 and TRBJ1-2, the complete variable domain is SAVISQKPSRDICQRGTSLTIQCQVDSQVTMMFWYRQQPGQSLTLIATANQGSEATYESGFVIDKFPISRPNLTFSTLTVSNMSPEDSSIYLCSVERGAWGYTFGSGTRLTVV.

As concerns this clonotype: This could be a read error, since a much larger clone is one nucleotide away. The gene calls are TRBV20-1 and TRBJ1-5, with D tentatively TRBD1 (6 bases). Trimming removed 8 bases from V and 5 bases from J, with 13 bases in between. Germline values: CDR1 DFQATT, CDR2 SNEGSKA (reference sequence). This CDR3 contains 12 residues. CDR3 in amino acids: CSTNRVDQPQHF. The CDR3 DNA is TGCAGTACCAACAGGGTCGATCAGCCCCAGCATTTT.

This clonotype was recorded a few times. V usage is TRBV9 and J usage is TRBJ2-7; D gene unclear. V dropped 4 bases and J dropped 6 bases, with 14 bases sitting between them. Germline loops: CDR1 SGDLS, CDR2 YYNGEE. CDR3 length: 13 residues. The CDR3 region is CASSPRSNGEQYF. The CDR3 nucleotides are TGTGCCAGCAGCCCCCGCAGCAACGGCGAGCAGTACTTC.

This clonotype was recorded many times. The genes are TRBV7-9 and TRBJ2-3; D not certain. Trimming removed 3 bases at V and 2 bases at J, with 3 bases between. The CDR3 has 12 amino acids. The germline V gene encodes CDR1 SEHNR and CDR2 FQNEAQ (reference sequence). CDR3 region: CASSFDTDTQYF. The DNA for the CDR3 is TGTGCCAGCAGCTTCGACACAGATACGCAGTATTTT. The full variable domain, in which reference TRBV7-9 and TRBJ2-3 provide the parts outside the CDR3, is DTGVSQNPRHKITKRGQNVTFRCDPISEHNRLYWYRQTLGQGPEFLTYFQNEAQLEKSRLLSDRFSAERPKGSFSTLEIQRTEQGDSAMYLCASSFDTDTQYFGPGTRLTVL.

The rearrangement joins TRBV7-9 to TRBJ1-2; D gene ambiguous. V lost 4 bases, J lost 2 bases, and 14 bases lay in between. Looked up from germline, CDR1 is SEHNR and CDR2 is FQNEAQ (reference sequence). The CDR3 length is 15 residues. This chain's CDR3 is CASSYQTNLNYGYTF. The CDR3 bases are TGTGCCAGCAGCTACCAAACAAACCTCAACTATGGCTACACCTTC.

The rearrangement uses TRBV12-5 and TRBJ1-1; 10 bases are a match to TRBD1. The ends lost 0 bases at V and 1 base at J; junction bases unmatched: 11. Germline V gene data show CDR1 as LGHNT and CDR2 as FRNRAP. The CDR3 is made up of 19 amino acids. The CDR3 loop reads CASGLVQGQGVLSNTEAFF. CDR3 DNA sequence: TGTGCTAGTGGTTTGGTACAAGGACAGGGGGTTCTCTCGAACACTGAAGCTTTCTTT.

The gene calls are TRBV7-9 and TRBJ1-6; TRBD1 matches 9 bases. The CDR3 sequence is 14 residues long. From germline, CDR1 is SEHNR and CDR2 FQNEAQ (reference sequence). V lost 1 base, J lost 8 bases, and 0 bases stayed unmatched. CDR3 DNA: TGTGCCAGCAGCTTAGGGACAGGGGATTCACCCCTCCACTTT. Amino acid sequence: CASSLGTGDSPLHF.

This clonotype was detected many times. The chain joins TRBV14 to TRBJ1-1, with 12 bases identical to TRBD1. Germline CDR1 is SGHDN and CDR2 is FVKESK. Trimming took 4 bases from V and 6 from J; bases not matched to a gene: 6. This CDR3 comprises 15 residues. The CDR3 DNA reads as TGTGCCAGCAGCCTCCGGGACAGGGGGCGTGCTGAAGCTTTCTTT. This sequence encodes CASSLRDRGRAEAFF.